This TCR beta chain was retrieved from a study of blood T cells in healthy people across ages (dated by TCRdb to 2013 to 2016). A note on the overall study: Template switching captured roughly one uniquely barcoded TCR beta cDNA molecule per two T cells in model experiments. Age-related changes in TCR beta repertoire diversity were measured in the study by deep sequencing normalized with unique cDNA molecular identifiers. To avoid experimental bias, donors of different ages were spread randomly across the sequencing lanes. The donors were split into four age groups: young (average around 16 years), middle-aged (39), aged (about 56) and long-lived (about 82). Using the same blood draw, the study looked at two additional independent replicas of 1 million unique cDNA reads for two donors, one aged 18 to 30 and the other aged 80 or older. General conclusions and limits of the study: Observed TCR beta diversity correlated strongly with the percentage of naive T cells measured by flow cytometry. Observed TCR beta diversity per million T cells fell roughly linearly with age, and a significant reduction was already apparent by age roughly 40. Estimates of total diversity based on one million sequenced T cells were considered lower bounds and underestimates. Because donor CMV infection status was unknown, age-related changes in expanded clonotypes were potentially confounded. The long-lived group showed more naive CD4+ T cells, fewer expanded clones and increased TCR diversity than the aged group, suggesting age selection. Conclusive comparison of naive and antigen-experienced compartments was prevented by the profiling of bulk unsorted PBMCs.

Donors were about 36 systemically healthy Caucasian individuals from Russia aged 6 to 90 years. Each donor gave around 9.9 milliliters of peripheral blood, collected into EDTA-treated Vacutainer tubes. Ficoll-Paque density-gradient centrifugation was used to isolate PBMCs, with at least 6.5 million obtained per sample. Total RNA, at least 5 micrograms per sample, was extracted from PBMCs with Trizol reagent. Naive CD45RAhigh/CD27high T cell percentages were measured by flow cytometry on a PBMC aliquot from every donor. This clonotype was detected only a few times. Its antigen target is currently unknown. No quality values exist for individual bases; no much larger clone is one base distant. Library preparation used 5' RACE. Sequencer: Illumina HiSeq 2500. A second PCR of about 6 to 11 cycles was performed with a sample-barcoded 5' primer and a J-beta primer mix. A unique molecular identifier was introduced onto each TCR beta cDNA molecule by a template-switch 5' adaptor carrying 12 random nucleotides. At least 2.5 million CDR3-containing paired-end reads were obtained from each sample. First-strand cDNA synthesis was performed from all RNA using the Mint cDNA synthesis kit, with priming by a TRBC-specific oligonucleotide. Following uracil-DNA glycosylase treatment, a first 18-cycle PCR with universal primers M1SS and BC2_uni_R was performed on all cDNA. The original methods were these. For normalization, 1 million high-quality reads, each with a distinct molecular identifier, were randomly selected from each sample. Reads sharing molecular identifiers were discarded rather than binned into consensus sequences. CDR3 identification, clonotype clustering and error correction used MiTCR with a Q25 quality threshold and the strictest error-elimination algorithm. A nonparametric unseen species model using Euler transformation provided a lower-bound estimate of total TCR beta diversity. TCRdb trimmed the raw reads at Q25, called clones with MiXCR and kept productive beta chains. Rows are combined by CDR3 protein, so each entry shows the most common genes and DNA. The V and J calls were determined by TCRdb, not by the authors. The sample table lists some 550,000 distinct CDR3 sequences, roughly 48% of them with a count of one. The ten largest make up approximately 25% of the sample.

The germline ends are 14 bases apart after V is trimmed by 2 bases and J by 4 bases. CDR1 and CDR2, per the germline V gene (reference sequence), are SEHNR and FQNEAQ. Spanning cysteine to phenylalanine, the CDR3 consists of 15 amino acids. CDR3 DNA is the only sequence kept; it has 45 bases, read in frame from the first base. Material for sequencing was blood. This receptor was taken from a man aged 80 or over in good health. The sequence is built from TRBV7-9 and TRBJ1-2, with TRBD1 tentatively as D gene (5 bases match). CDR3 region: CASSLIVDSSYGYTF. Here is the DNA: TGTGCCAGCAGCTTAATAGTTGACAGTAGCTATGGCTACACCTTC.